Below, 9 T cell receptor beta chains from the same sample are listed, as sequenced in a study of identical twins. TCRdb independently ran MiXCR on the 5' RACE reads; one entry per CDR3 protein. The table records 550,000 to 700,000 distinct CDR3 sequences, 21% of them present only once. This sample was also put to use in a study of T cells expressing NK-cell markers.

Sequenced input: PBMCs. Source of these receptors: a young woman in good health.

This clonotype appeared many times. The DNA for the CDR3 is TGTGCCAGCAGTTACTATCCTCCTAGCACAGATACGCAGTATTTT. Translated, it gives CASSYYPPSTDTQYF. The J gene is TRBJ2-3, the V gene TRBV6-5, with D unresolved. In germline, CDR1 is MNHEY, CDR2 SVGAGI. The length of the CDR3 is 15 residues. The V end lost 1 base, the J end lost 0 bases, and 8 bases lay between the germline ends.

The chain recombines TRBV20-1 with TRBJ2-3; unclear D gene. The CDR3 extends over 12 amino acids. Germline V gives CDR1 DFQATT, CDR2 SNEGSKA (reference sequence). V lost 5 bases to trimming and J lost 4 bases, with 10 bases between them. In DNA, the CDR3 is TGCAGTGCTCGAGGATCGGCAGATACGCAGTATTTT. Residues: CSARGSADTQYF.

This clonotype was seen only a few times. The rearrangement uses TRBV5-1 and TRBJ1-2, with 9 positions matching TRBD1. Germline lookup yields CDR1 SGHRS and CDR2 YFSETQ. The CDR3 spans 15 residues. V lost 0 bases to trimming and J lost 7 bases; unmatched junction nucleotides: 7. The CDR3 DNA reads as TGCGCCAGCAGCTTGGGGGACAGGGTAGGCAGTGGCTACACCTTC. Protein sequence: CASSLGDRVGSGYTF.

The chain is built from TRBV9 and TRBJ2-1, with D tentatively TRBD1 or TRBD2 (5 bases each). Per the germline V gene, CDR1 is SGDLS and CDR2 is YYNGEE. V dropped 0 bases and J dropped 6 bases, with 10 bases sitting between them. This CDR3 contains 14 residues. CDR3: CASSVGDPPNEQFF. In DNA form, the CDR3 reads TGTGCCAGCAGCGTAGGGGACCCCCCCAATGAGCAGTTCTTC.

The table lists this clonotype with a few counts. This chain joins TRBV5-5 and TRBJ1-1; D uncertain. Germline CDR1 reads SGHKS; CDR2 reads YYEKEE (reference sequence). Trimming removed 1 base from V and 4 bases from J, with 17 bases in between. The CDR3 spans 16 residues. CDR3 nucleotide sequence: TGTGCCAGCAGCTTGAAAGGAGACTTAATGCTCACTGAAGCTTTCTTT. Translating it yields CASSLKGDLMLTEAFF.

This clonotype was counted ten times or more. This sequence joins TRBV6-1 and TRBJ1-2; 8 nucleotides line up with TRBD1. Germline lookup yields CDR1 MNHNS and CDR2 SASEGT. Trimming removed 7 bases from V and 0 bases from J; junction bases left unmatched: 4. CDR3 length equals 14 residues. The DNA of the CDR3 is TGTGCCAGCACCAAGACAGGGGCTAACTATGGCTACACCTTC. This translates into CASTKTGANYGYTF.

This clonotype was seen only a few times. In nucleotides, the CDR3 is TGTGCCACCTCCCCCGGGTCCACCTACGAGCAGTACTTC. This gives the protein CATSPGSTYEQYF. The V call is TRBV15, the J call TRBJ2-7; D gene unclear. Germline V lookup: CDR1 LNHNV, CDR2 YYDKDF (reference sequence). Deletions cut 8 bases from V and 2 bases from J, with 13 bases between. The CDR3 is 13 amino acids.

V usage is TRBV7-2 and J usage is TRBJ2-1, with D possibly being TRBD1 (7 bases). The V gene's germline CDR1 is SGHTA and CDR2 FQGNSA. Trimming stripped 4 bases from V and 14 bases from J, with 27 bases between. The CDR3 runs to 16 residues. The CDR3 sequence is CASSYLQGIGSREEFF. DNA of the CDR3: TGTGCCAGCAGCTACTTACAGGGGATCGGGAGCCGAGAGGAGTTCTTC.

The V call is TRBV29-1, the J call TRBJ1-5; D is unresolved. The germline gives CDR1 SQVTM, CDR2 ANQGSEA. V lost 5 bases, J lost 6 bases, and 11 bases lay in between. The CDR3 runs to 12 residues. The CDR3 loop is CSVMEGSQPQHF. For the CDR3, the DNA is TGCAGCGTTATGGAGGGTTCTCAGCCCCAGCATTTT.